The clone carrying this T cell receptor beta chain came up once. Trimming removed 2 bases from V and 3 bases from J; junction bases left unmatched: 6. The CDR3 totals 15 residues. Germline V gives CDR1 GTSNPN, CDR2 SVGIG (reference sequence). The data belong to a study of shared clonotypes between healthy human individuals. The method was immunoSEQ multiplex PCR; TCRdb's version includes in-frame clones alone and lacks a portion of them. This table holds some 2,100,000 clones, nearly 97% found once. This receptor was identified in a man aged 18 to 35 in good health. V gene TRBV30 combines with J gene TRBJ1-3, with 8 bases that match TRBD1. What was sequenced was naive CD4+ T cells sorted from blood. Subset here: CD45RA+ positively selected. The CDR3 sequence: CAWSFPDRVGNTIYF. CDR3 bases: TGTGCCTGGAGTTTCCCGGACAGGGTTGGAAACACCATATATTTT.